This T cell receptor (beta chain) derives from a study of cytomegalovirus exposure and HLA in healthy donors. A word on this clone: Its antigen remains unidentified.

Primers included in the PCR were 60 Vbeta and 13 Jbeta primers. Profiled with immunoSEQ multiplex PCR; TCRdb holds only in-frame clones, not every one. Altogether about 110,000 clones are present, 81% being singletons, with the ten largest covering around 2.1%. Overall study results and limits: The study put some 150 TCR beta chains on its list as cytomegalovirus-associated. Based on reports, TCR beta sequences accurately predicted HLA-A and HLA-B alleles for most subjects.

It was healthy bone marrow donors who served as donors. The sequenced sample was PBMCs. This sequence was found in a young man in good health and CMV-seronegative.

In DNA, the CDR3 is TGTGCCAGCAGCCTGTCTGGGACTACGAGCACAGATACGCAGTATTTT. Its protein product is CASSLSGTTSTDTQYF. V is TRBV7-3 and J is TRBJ2-3, with 7 bases matching TRBD2. The CDR3 is made up of 16 amino acids. J gave up 0 bases and V 5 bases, and 8 bases lay outside the gene matches. Looked up from germline, CDR1 is SGHTA and CDR2 is FQGTGA.